Each of the 19 T cell receptor beta chains below was sequenced from the same sample in a study of T cells in tumors after PD-1 blockade. Profiled with immunoSEQ multiplex PCR; TCRdb holds only in-frame clones, not every one. This table has around 45,000 clones, more than 75% appearing once. The sequences come from PBMCs, collected before anti-PD-1 treatment. All receptors come from a human donor with basal cell carcinoma.

This clone appeared a single time. This rearrangement joins TRBV19 to TRBJ2-2, with D uncertain. The CDR3 runs to 13 residues. Trimming cost V 5 bases and J 5 bases, with 9 bases left between them. Germline V gene data show CDR1 as LNHDA and CDR2 as SQIVND (reference sequence). The CDR3 DNA reads TGTGCCAGTAGTGCCAGGACGACCGGGGAGCTGTTTTTT. This translates into CASSARTTGELFF.

The V gene is TRBV4-1, the J gene TRBJ2-5, with TRBD1 matching 7 bases. The V gene end was trimmed by 2 bases and the J gene end by 5 bases; junction bases not matched to a gene: 8. This CDR3 spans 15 amino acids. Germline CDR1 is MGHRA and CDR2 is YSYEKL. CDR3 DNA sequence: TGCGCCAGCAGCCAAAGGGACAGCCAGGCGGAGACCCAGTACTTC. Residues: CASSQRDSQAETQYF.

The V call is TRBV6-5, the J call TRBJ1-2, with 8 positions matching TRBD1. Trimming at V came to 6 bases and at J to 5 bases, leaving 11 bases not matched to a gene. This CDR3 region has 15 residues. Germline V gene sequence: CDR1 MNHEY, CDR2 SVGAGI. CDR3 DNA: TGTGCCAGCAGCTTAGGACAGGGATTTCGGTATGGCTACACCTTC. Protein sequence: CASSLGQGFRYGYTF.

V usage is TRBV5-1 and J usage is TRBJ2-5, with TRBD2 matching over 7 bases. V lost 2 bases to trimming and J lost 5 bases; unmatched junction nucleotides: 3. Germline CDR1 is SGHRS and CDR2 is YFSETQ. The CDR3 is 13 residues long. DNA of the CDR3: TGCGCCAGCAGCTTCGGGCGGGGGGAGACCCAGTACTTC. Translated: CASSFGRGETQYF.

J is TRBJ1-2 and V is TRBV4-2; no firm D call. This CDR3 contains 18 residues. The germline V gene has CDR1 LGHNA and CDR2 YNFKEQ. Deletions cut 0 bases from V and 0 bases from J, with 17 bases between. The CDR3, as DNA: TGTGCCAGCAGCCAAGACCCCGCCGGAAAATTAGCTAACTATGGCTACACCTTC. This gives the protein CASSQDPAGKLANYGYTF.

This rearrangement joins TRBV28 to TRBJ2-3, with TRBD2 identical over 7 bases. Germline CDR1 and CDR2: MDHEN and SYDVKM. CDR3 length: 12 amino acids. V shed 9 bases and J 3 bases; nucleotides not matched to a gene: 3. The CDR3 DNA reads TGTGCCAGTGAGCGGGGTACAGATACGCAGTATTTT. Protein sequence: CASERGTDTQYF.

The chain has TRBV2 and TRBJ2-5, with a weak D call TRBD2 (6 bases). Deletions cut 4 bases from V and 5 bases from J, with 17 bases between. The V gene's germline CDR1 is SNHLY and CDR2 FYNNEI. This CDR3 comprises 15 residues. CDR3 sequence reads: CASSGGVLASETQYF. The CDR3 nucleotides read TGTGCCAGCAGTGGGGGGGTCCTAGCGAGTGAGACCCAGTACTTC.

V and J are TRBV5-1 and TRBJ2-7; 7 bases align to TRBD1. The V segment lost 5 bases and the J segment 2 bases; nucleotides outside the gene matches: 4. The CDR3 sequence is 13 residues long. Germline V gene data show CDR1 as SGHRS and CDR2 as YFSETQ. The CDR3 DNA reads TGCGCCAGCAGACAGGGGTTCGCCTACGAGCAGTACTTC. This gives the protein CASRQGFAYEQYF.

A single count supports this clone. This sequence joins TRBV27 and TRBJ2-7; 7 bases fit TRBD2. V was clipped by 8 bases and J by 10 bases; unmatched bases: 8. Germline loops: CDR1 MNHEY, CDR2 SMNVEV (reference sequence). This CDR3 has 11 amino acids. The CDR3 sequence is CASGDYRFQYF. CDR3 coding DNA: TGTGCCAGCGGGGACTACCGTTTTCAGTACTTC.

The J gene is TRBJ1-1, the V gene TRBV24-1; no reliable D call. Germline V CDR1 and CDR2: KGHDR, SFDVKD. The V end was cut by 3 bases, the J end by 1 base, with 11 bases between. The CDR3 sequence is 15 residues long. CDR3: CATSDPRTGNTEAFF. CDR3 DNA sequence: TGTGCCACCAGTGATCCCAGGACGGGGAACACTGAAGCTTTCTTT.

This chain uses TRBV2 with TRBJ1-1; TRBD1 might be the D (6 bases). CDR1 is SNHLY and CDR2 is FYNNEI in the germline V gene. CDR3 length: 13 residues. V lost 7 bases and J 5 bases, leaving 14 bases between the germline ends. In nucleotides, the CDR3 is TGTGCCAGCAATAGAAAGGGGGTTACTGAAGCTTTCTTT. The encoded protein is CASNRKGVTEAFF.

CDR3 sequence reads: CASSLDVGGTQYF. CDR3 nucleotide sequence: TGTGCCAGCAGCTTAGACGTGGGGGGGACCCAGTACTTC. The rearrangement links TRBV7-8 to TRBJ2-5; D possibly corresponds to TRBD2 (6 bases). Trimming took 1 base from V and 7 from J, leaving 10 bases between them. Germline-derived CDR1 and CDR2 are SGHVS and FQNEAQ. The CDR3 loop spans 13 amino acids.

The chain has TRBV19 and TRBJ2-7; TRBD2 agrees at 8 bases. Germline trimming cut 1 base from V and 2 bases from J; bases unmatched to any gene: 4. CDR1 is LNHDA, CDR2 SQIVND, per germline (reference sequence). The CDR3 totals 15 residues. The CDR3 sequence: CASSIVLADTYEQYF. CDR3 in DNA: TGTGCCAGTAGTATAGTACTAGCGGATACCTACGAGCAGTACTTC.

The rearrangement links TRBV24-1 to TRBJ2-6; tentatively, D is TRBD1 (5 bases). V lost 3 bases and J lost 4, with 12 bases in between. Germline V lookup: CDR1 KGHDR, CDR2 SFDVKD. This CDR3 comprises 16 residues. Here the CDR3 reads CATSDKGAKGANVLTF. CDR3 nucleotides: TGTGCCACCAGTGATAAAGGGGCTAAAGGGGCCAACGTCCTGACTTTC.

The sample holds a few counts of this clone. This chain joins TRBV28 and TRBJ1-2; the D is unclear. V lost 6 bases, J lost 1 base, and 9 bases lay in between. CDR3 length: 13 residues. CDR1 and CDR2 from the germline V gene are MDHEN and SYDVKM. CDR3 nucleotides: TGTGCCAGCAGGGTGCGGTATAACTATGGCTACACCTTC. Translation gives CASRVRYNYGYTF.

In this sample, this clone turned up a few times. This rearrangement joins TRBV28 to TRBJ2-3; 10 positions match TRBD2. Germline V gene sequence: CDR1 MDHEN, CDR2 SYDVKM. This CDR3 is 15 amino acids long. V lost 4 bases, J lost 4 bases, and 5 bases stayed unmatched. In DNA, the CDR3 is TGTGCCAGCAGTTCAGCGGGAGGGGGCTCAGATACGCAGTATTTT. It encodes CASSSAGGGSDTQYF.

This clone occurred once. V is TRBV5-1 and J is TRBJ2-7; D call uncertain. The CDR3 loop spans 14 amino acids. CDR1 SGHRS and CDR2 YFSETQ come from the germline V gene. V lost 4 bases to trimming and J lost 5 bases, with 16 bases between them. CDR3 residues: CASSRLGIHDEQYF. CDR3 coding DNA: TGCGCCAGCAGCAGGCTCGGAATCCACGACGAGCAGTACTTC. The entire variable domain, with the rest obtained from reference TRBV5-1 and TRBJ2-7, is as follows: KAGVTQTPRYLIKTRGQQVTLSCSPISGHRSVSWYQQTPGQGLQFLFEYFSETQRNKGNFPGRFSGRQFSNSRSEMNVSTLELGDSALYLCASSRLGIHDEQYFGPGTRLTVT.

V gene TRBV2 combines with J gene TRBJ1-4, with D possibly matching TRBD1 (6 bases). This CDR3 has 15 amino acids. The germline CDR1 and CDR2 sequences are SNHLY and FYNNEI. The V end was cut by 7 bases, the J end by 3 bases, with 15 bases between. CDR3 loop: CASILGQRANEKLFF. DNA for the CDR3: TGTGCCAGCATCCTCGGACAGAGGGCTAATGAAAAACTGTTTTTT.

V and J are TRBV30 and TRBJ2-7; TRBD1 agrees at 7 bases. V gave up 4 bases and J gave up 7 bases; unmatched junction bases: 7. This CDR3 spans 12 amino acids. Per germline, CDR1 GTSNPN and CDR2 SVGIG (reference sequence). In DNA, the CDR3 is TGTGCCTGGATGAAGGGGGCGCGTGAGCAGTACTTC. Its translation: CAWMKGAREQYF.